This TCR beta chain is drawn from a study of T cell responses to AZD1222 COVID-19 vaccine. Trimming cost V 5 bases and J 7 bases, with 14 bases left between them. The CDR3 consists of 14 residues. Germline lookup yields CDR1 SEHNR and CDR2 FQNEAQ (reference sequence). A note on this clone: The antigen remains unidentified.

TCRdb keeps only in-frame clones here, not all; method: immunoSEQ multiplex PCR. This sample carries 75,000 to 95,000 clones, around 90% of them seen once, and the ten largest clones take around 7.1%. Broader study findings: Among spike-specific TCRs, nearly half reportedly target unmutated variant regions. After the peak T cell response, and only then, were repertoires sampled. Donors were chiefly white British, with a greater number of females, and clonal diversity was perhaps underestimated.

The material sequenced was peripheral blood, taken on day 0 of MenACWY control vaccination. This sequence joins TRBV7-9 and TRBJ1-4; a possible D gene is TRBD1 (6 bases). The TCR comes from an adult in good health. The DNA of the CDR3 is TGTGCCAGCAGCGCCGGGACAATGGGTGAAAAACTGTTTTTT. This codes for CASSAGTMGEKLFF.